The 32 T cell receptor beta chains in this list originate from one sample, sequenced in a study of OX40 agonist ivuxolimab in advanced cancers. Produced via immunoSEQ multiplex PCR; TCRdb's table is partial and in-frame only. The data show roughly 60,000 clones, about 90% seen once. This specimen consisted of CD4+ or CD8+ T cells sorted from blood, obtained in a trial of the OX40 agonist ivuxolimab. The receptors stem from an adult with an advanced solid tumor such as melanoma, head and neck, liver or kidney cancer.

The chain couples TRBV14 to TRBJ2-1; TRBD2 matches 9 bases. Germline CDR1 SGHDN, CDR2 FVKESK. This CDR3 comprises 15 residues. V trimming: 3 bases; J trimming: 6 bases; junction bases outside the gene matches: 6. CDR3 in DNA: TGTGCCAGCAGCCAGTTGCTAGCGGGAAGCAATGAGCAGTTCTTC. Translating gives CASSQLLAGSNEQFF.

V gene TRBV29-1 combines with J gene TRBJ2-3, with D maybe TRBD2 (6 bases). Germline CDR1 is SQVTM and CDR2 is ANQGSEA. V lost 2 bases and J lost 5, with 8 bases in between. The CDR3 has 12 residues. This chain's CDR3 is CSVERLVDTQYF. The DNA for the CDR3 is TGCAGCGTTGAACGACTAGTAGATACGCAGTATTTT.

The chain recombines TRBV28 with TRBJ1-5; D perhaps matches TRBD1 (5 bases). The germline gives CDR1 MDHEN, CDR2 SYDVKM. The CDR3 length is 15 residues. V was clipped by 6 bases and J by 5 bases, with 17 bases between them. This CDR3 is CASRIPGLGDQPQHF. As DNA, the CDR3 is TGTGCCAGCAGGATCCCGGGGCTTGGGGATCAGCCCCAGCATTTT.

This chain uses TRBV19 with TRBJ1-1; D not certain. V lost 6 bases, J lost 0 bases, and 11 bases lay in between. The CDR3 is 14 residues long. CDR1 and CDR2 from the germline V gene are LNHDA and SQIVND (reference sequence). The CDR3 nucleotides read TGTGCCAGTAGCCAGTCCGGATTGAACACTGAAGCTTTCTTT. Protein sequence: CASSQSGLNTEAFF.

As regards this clone: An end of the junction does not agree with germline; a read error may underlie this. The chain links TRBV6-5 to TRBJ2-7; 10 bases map to TRBD1. The CDR3 spans 15 residues. Germline V CDR1 and CDR2: MNHEY, SVGAGI. CDR3 nucleotide sequence: TGTGCCGGCAGTTACCGAGACAGGGGGCTGTACGAGCAGTACTTC. Its translation is CAGSYRDRGLYEQYF.

The chain joins TRBV30 to TRBJ1-1, with 8 bases matching TRBD1. The germline V gene has CDR1 GTSNPN and CDR2 SVGIG (reference sequence). Losses at the gene ends were 5 bases for V and 4 bases for J; bases not matched to a gene: 12. The CDR3 runs to 15 residues. This CDR3 is CAWSPYDRGGTEAFF. In DNA, the CDR3 is TGTGCCTGGTCCCCGTATGACAGGGGTGGCACTGAAGCTTTCTTT. Variable domain in full (rest from reference TRBV30 and TRBJ1-1): SQTIHQWPATLVQPVGSPLSLECTVEGTSNPNLYWYRQAAGRGLQLLFYSVGIGQISSEVPQNLSASRPQDRQFILSSKKLLLSDSGFYLCAWSPYDRGGTEAFFGQGTRLTVV.

This sequence joins TRBV18 and TRBJ1-2; D is unclear. Germline loops: CDR1 KGHSH, CDR2 LQKENI. V was cut by 6 bases and J by 0 bases, with 5 bases left in between. CDR3 length: 12 amino acids. The CDR3 region is CASSEANYGYTF. CDR3 DNA sequence: TGTGCCAGCTCCGAAGCTAACTATGGCTACACCTTC.

V is TRBV6-1 and J is TRBJ2-3, with D maybe TRBD2 (5 bases). Germline V gene sequence: CDR1 MNHNS, CDR2 SASEGT. The CDR3 length is 12 residues. Trimming left V 4 bases short and J 7 bases short, with 9 bases between. The CDR3 reads CASSGTGYTQYF. In nucleotides, the CDR3 is TGTGCCAGCAGTGGGACTGGATATACGCAGTATTTT.

V is TRBV28 and J is TRBJ2-5; D is perhaps TRBD1 or TRBD2 (5 bases each). Germline CDR1 reads MDHEN; CDR2 reads SYDVKM. Trimming removed 11 bases at V and 5 bases at J, with 18 bases between. The CDR3 loop spans 13 amino acids. The CDR3 sequence: CASGEGSVETQYF. The CDR3 DNA reads as TGTGCCTCCGGAGAGGGGAGTGTGGAGACCCAGTACTTC.

V and J are TRBV6-5 and TRBJ2-1, with D perhaps matching TRBD2 (7 bases). The V end lost 6 bases, the J end lost 6 bases, and 15 bases lay between the germline ends. CDR3 length equals 14 residues. Germline V gene data show CDR1 as MNHEY and CDR2 as SVGAGI. The DNA of the CDR3 is TGTGCCAGCAGCCCTAGGGGGAGGGGCAATGAGCAGTTCTTC. Its protein product is CASSPRGRGNEQFF.

J is TRBJ2-5 and V is TRBV5-6, with D possibly being TRBD2 (5 bases). Germline V gene sequence: CDR1 SGHDT, CDR2 YYEEEE. The V end was cut by 4 bases, the J end by 11 bases, with 15 bases between. The CDR3 length is 12 residues. This chain's CDR3 is CASSTILVPQYF. The CDR3 DNA follows: TGTGCCAGCAGCACCATACTAGTTCCGCAGTACTTC.

The chain couples TRBV9 to TRBJ1-5; maybe TRBD1 (5 bases). Trimming took off 0 bases at V and 1 base at J, with 17 bases between the two ends. Germline V gives CDR1 SGDLS, CDR2 YYNGEE. The CDR3 contains 18 residues. CDR3 nucleotide sequence: TGTGCCAGCAGCGTAGGGGGGAAACTGAGTACGAGCAATCAGCCCCAGCATTTT. It encodes CASSVGGKLSTSNQPQHF.

J is TRBJ2-5 and V is TRBV7-6; no clear D gene. V was shortened by 4 bases and J by 4 bases, with 16 bases between the two germline ends. This CDR3 has 15 residues. CDR1 is SGHVS, CDR2 FNYEAQ, per germline. The CDR3 sequence is CASSSFFGFGETQYF. CDR3 in DNA: TGTGCCAGCAGCTCCTTTTTCGGTTTTGGAGAGACCCAGTACTTC.

The chain carries TRBV5-5 and TRBJ1-2; D gene uncertain. In germline, CDR1 is SGHKS, CDR2 YYEKEE (reference sequence). The V gene lost 4 bases and the J gene lost 8 bases, with 21 bases spanning the gap. The CDR3 has 15 residues. CDR3 protein: CASSLETRLAAGYTF. As DNA, the CDR3 is TGTGCCAGCAGCCTGGAGACCAGGCTAGCTGCGGGCTACACCTTC.

The rearrangement uses TRBV7-8 and TRBJ2-3, with 9 bases that match TRBD2. CDR3 length equals 15 residues. With 1 base clipped from V and 5 bases from J, the junction kept 4 bases outside the gene matches. Germline CDR1 is SGHVS and CDR2 is FQNEAQ. CDR3 loop: CASSLGVAGVDTQYF. Written as DNA, the CDR3 is TGTGCCAGCAGCTTAGGAGTAGCGGGAGTAGATACGCAGTATTTT.

The chain combines TRBV7-6 with TRBJ2-5, with 10 positions matching TRBD2. The germline V gene encodes CDR1 SGHVS and CDR2 FNYEAQ. The junction had 10 bases not matched to a gene; V was cut back by 2 bases and J by 4 bases. The CDR3 totals 17 residues. In nucleotides, the CDR3 is TGTGCCAGCAGCTTATATTCTAGCGGGAGATGGCGAGAGACCCAGTACTTC. Translation gives CASSLYSSGRWRETQYF.

V and J are TRBV7-2 and TRBJ2-3; D unresolved. Germline V gene sequence: CDR1 SGHTA, CDR2 FQGNSA. V lost 3 bases and J 8 bases, leaving 12 bases between the germline ends. CDR3 length equals 13 residues. The CDR3 coding sequence is TGTGCCAGCAGCTTTAGAGTGTTGGGTACGCAGTATTTT. Translating gives CASSFRVLGTQYF.

The rearrangement links TRBV28 to TRBJ2-7, with TRBD1 as a possible D gene (5 bases). V was clipped by 5 bases and J by 6 bases, with 11 bases between them. The germline V gene has CDR1 MDHEN and CDR2 SYDVKM. The CDR3 sequence is 12 residues long. CDR3 region: CASSPRQFEQYF. As DNA, the CDR3 is TGTGCCAGCAGTCCTAGACAGTTCGAGCAGTACTTC.

V gene TRBV7-3 combines with J gene TRBJ2-2, with 11 positions matching TRBD2. CDR3 size: 16 residues. Germline loops: CDR1 SGHTA, CDR2 FQGTGA. Trimming removed 5 bases from V and 5 bases from J; junction bases left unmatched: 7. The CDR3 DNA follows: TGTGCCAGCAGCCATGGGCTAGCGGGAGGAACCGGGGAGCTGTTTTTT. Its protein is CASSHGLAGGTGELFF.

The chain is built from TRBV19 and TRBJ1-5; 10 nucleotides agree with TRBD1. V gave up 5 bases and J gave up 0 bases; unmatched junction bases: 7. The germline V gene has CDR1 LNHDA and CDR2 SQIVND (reference sequence). CDR3 length: 17 residues. The CDR3 reads CASSRDRGLYSNQPQHF. For the CDR3, the DNA is TGTGCCAGTAGTCGGGACAGGGGTCTTTATAGCAATCAGCCCCAGCATTTT.

This clone was found once. The rearrangement links TRBV5-6 to TRBJ2-1, with 8 bases aligning to TRBD1. The CDR3 spans 13 residues. CDR1 is SGHDT and CDR2 is YYEEEE in the germline V gene. With V trimmed by 4 bases and J by 9 bases, 6 bases remained unmatched. CDR3 nucleotides: TGTGCCAGCAGCCAGACAGGGGCAGTTGAGCAGTTCTTC. It codes for CASSQTGAVEQFF.

This clone was observed a single time. The J gene is TRBJ2-7, the V gene TRBV6-6, with D perhaps TRBD2 (5 bases). The V end lost 6 bases, the J end lost 7 bases, and 22 bases lay between the germline ends. The CDR3 extends over 15 amino acids. Germline CDR1 and CDR2: MNHNY and SVGAGI (reference sequence). This chain's CDR3 is CASSSRLGQEGEQYF. The CDR3 coding sequence is TGTGCCAGCAGCTCTCGGCTTGGTCAAGAGGGTGAGCAGTACTTC.

The chain joins TRBV7-2 to TRBJ2-3; TRBD2 agrees at 14 bases. Germline CDR1 and CDR2: SGHTA and FQGNSA. This CDR3 has 14 residues. Trimming removed 5 bases from V and 13 bases from J; junction bases left unmatched: 8. CDR3 sequence (DNA): TGTGCCAGCAGCCAGGGACTAGCGGGGGTTCCTGAGTATTTT. Translated, it gives CASSQGLAGVPEYF.

V gene TRBV28 combines with J gene TRBJ1-1, with unresolved D. This CDR3 is built from 13 residues. The germline V gene has CDR1 MDHEN and CDR2 SYDVKM. V shed 5 bases and J shed 1 base, with 8 bases lying between them. CDR3 sequence: CASSAHKNTEAFF. The CDR3 DNA sequence: TGTGCCAGCAGTGCCCACAAGAACACTGAAGCTTTCTTT.

V gene TRBV7-2 combines with J gene TRBJ2-2; 8 nucleotides align to TRBD2. The J segment lost 4 bases and the V segment lost 5 bases, leaving 6 bases of the junction unmatched. Germline CDR1 is SGHTA and CDR2 is FQGNSA. This CDR3 is built from 15 residues. For the CDR3, the DNA is TGTGCCAGCAGCCGTAGCGGGGCAACCACCGGGGAGCTGTTTTTT. Protein sequence: CASSRSGATTGELFF. The full variable domain, in which reference TRBV7-2 and TRBJ2-2 provide the parts outside the CDR3, is GAGVSQSPSNKVTEKGKDVELRCDPISGHTALYWYRQSLGQGLEFLIYFQGNSAPDKSGLPSDRFSAERTGGSVSTLTIQRTQQEDSAVYLCASSRSGATTGELFFGEGSRLTVL.

The chain has TRBV2 and TRBJ2-1; 9 nucleotides line up with TRBD2. V gave up 5 bases and J gave up 6 bases; unmatched junction bases: 8. The CDR3 consists of 15 residues. Looked up from germline, CDR1 is SNHLY and CDR2 is FYNNEI. The DNA for the CDR3 is TGTGCCAGCAGTAGAGCGGGAGGAGGTTCCAATGAGCAGTTCTTC. Translation: CASSRAGGGSNEQFF.

Comment on this clone: The sample contains more than one DNA sequence encoding this CDR3. CDR3 sequence (DNA): TGTGCCATCAGTGAGTCGGAGGGGACCGGGGAGCTGTTTTTT. It is translated as CAISESEGTGELFF. The chain carries TRBV10-3 and TRBJ2-2, with a possible D match to TRBD2 (6 bases). The CDR3 extends over 14 amino acids. Germline V gene sequence: CDR1 ENHRY, CDR2 SYGVKD. V was shortened by 0 bases and J by 5 bases, with 7 bases between the two germline ends.

Written as DNA, the CDR3 is TGCGCCAGCAGCACCGGGACAGGGGACCTAGAGAATCAGCCCCAGCATTTT. Residues: CASSTGTGDLENQPQHF. This chain joins TRBV5-1 and TRBJ1-5; 10 nucleotides line up with TRBD1. Losses at the gene ends were 4 bases for V and 4 bases for J; bases not matched to a gene: 11. Germline loops: CDR1 SGHRS, CDR2 YFSETQ. The CDR3 runs to 17 residues.

The rearrangement joins TRBV6-6 to TRBJ2-7, with 9 bases aligning to TRBD2. The V gene end was trimmed by 5 bases and the J gene end by 4 bases; junction bases not matched to a gene: 9. Germline lookup yields CDR1 MNHNY and CDR2 SVGAGI (reference sequence). The CDR3 has 15 amino acids. This CDR3 reads CASSALLAGLYEQYF. The CDR3 nucleotides are TGTGCCAGCAGTGCCCTCCTAGCGGGATTATACGAGCAGTACTTC.

The chain has TRBV5-1 and TRBJ1-6; D is undetermined. The CDR3 runs 13 residues. The V gene lost 5 bases and the J gene lost 5 bases, with 8 bases spanning the gap. Germline V gene lookup returns CDR1 SGHRS and CDR2 YFSETQ. CDR3 bases: TGCGCCAGCAGTGGCAGAGATAATTCACCCCTCCACTTT. Its translation is CASSGRDNSPLHF.

The chain joins TRBV7-2 to TRBJ1-5; no clear D gene. Deletions cut 1 base from V and 7 bases from J, with 8 bases between. There are 13 residues in the CDR3. The germline V gene has CDR1 SGHTA and CDR2 FQGNSA. CDR3 loop: CASSLEPGQPQHF. CDR3 in DNA: TGTGCCAGCAGCTTAGAGCCCGGACAGCCCCAGCATTTT.

The rearrangement links TRBV18 to TRBJ2-7, with a possible D match to TRBD2 (5 bases). Germline V CDR1 and CDR2: KGHSH, LQKENI. The CDR3 spans 13 residues. Deletions cut 6 bases from V and 6 bases from J, with 15 bases between. CDR3 nucleotide sequence: TGTGCCAGCTCCCACCACGGCCGGGGCGAGCAGTACTTC. Translation gives CASSHHGRGEQYF.